The 27 T cell receptor beta chains below come from one sample, sequenced in a study of human T cells and chemical hapten exposure. TCRdb reanalysed the RACE reads using MiXCR and keeps one entry per CDR3 protein. Of 79,000 or so distinct CDR3 sequences listed, over 9% are singletons. Sample time point: patch test 1, 2 weeks after DPC sensitization. Treatment of the sample: therapeutic diphenylcyclopropenone sensitization with weekly scalp DPC. Sequencing was performed on whole blood, taken in connection with sensitization to the hapten diphenylcyclopropenone (DPC). These receptors all come from a woman in her 50s with alopecia areata. Some clones in this sample may be carry-over from other donors' samples.

The chain recombines TRBV10-1 with TRBJ1-1; TRBD1 might be the D (6 bases). V dropped 10 bases and J dropped 5 bases, with 17 bases sitting between them. CDR1 is WNHNN and CDR2 is SYGVQD in the germline V gene (reference sequence). The CDR3 is 13 amino acids. The CDR3 DNA is TGCGCCACCTCAAAGGGGGGAGAAACTGAAGCTTTCTTT. Amino acid sequence: CATSKGGETEAFF.

The chain links TRBV29-1 to TRBJ1-5; 7 nucleotides agree with TRBD1. Germline trimming cut 4 bases from V and 12 bases from J; bases unmatched to any gene: 6. In germline, CDR1 is SQVTM, CDR2 ANQGSEA. The CDR3 is 11 residues long. The CDR3 spells CSVADPGGQHF. The CDR3, as DNA: TGCAGCGTTGCCGATCCAGGGGGCCAGCATTTT.

This clonotype was detected a few times. V gene TRBV7-9 combines with J gene TRBJ2-2; D ambiguous. The CDR3 runs 12 residues. V dropped 11 bases and J dropped 1 base, with 8 bases sitting between them. The germline gives CDR1 SEHNR, CDR2 FQNEAQ (reference sequence). This chain's CDR3 is CALLKNTGELFF. The CDR3 DNA is TGTGCCCTTTTAAAGAACACCGGGGAGCTGTTTTTT.

The J gene is TRBJ2-7, the V gene TRBV27; the D gene is possibly TRBD1 (6 bases). The CDR3 is 15 residues long. The germline V gene has CDR1 MNHEY and CDR2 SMNVEV (reference sequence). V was shortened by 0 bases and J by 4 bases, with 13 bases between the two germline ends. For the CDR3, the DNA is TGTGCCAGCAGTTTATCGGGGGCGAACTTTTACGAGCAGTACTTC. Residues: CASSLSGANFYEQYF.

This clonotype was found many times. The chain is built from TRBV18 and TRBJ1-4, with D possibly TRBD1 on 5 matching bases. Germline CDR1 is KGHSH and CDR2 is LQKENI. V lost 2 bases and J 12 bases, leaving 7 bases between the germline ends. CDR3 size: 11 residues. CDR3 region: CASSPKTELFF. DNA for the CDR3: TGTGCCAGCTCACCAAAGACAGAACTGTTTTTT.

This sequence joins TRBV20-1 and TRBJ1-5, with D perhaps matching TRBD1 (5 bases). V was trimmed by 2 bases and J by 0 bases, leaving 11 bases between them. The CDR3 consists of 15 residues. Per the germline V gene, CDR1 is DFQATT and CDR2 is SNEGSKA (reference sequence). CDR3 sequence reads: CSARPLGVSNQPQHF. The CDR3 DNA follows: TGCAGTGCTAGACCCCTGGGGGTTAGCAATCAGCCCCAGCATTTT.

This chain joins TRBV18 and TRBJ1-4, with D uncertain. The V end was cut by 2 bases, the J end by 8 bases, with 12 bases between. The CDR3 sequence is 14 residues long. Germline loops: CDR1 KGHSH, CDR2 LQKENI. The CDR3 is CASSPKRTDEKLFF. The DNA of the CDR3 is TGTGCCAGCTCACCAAAGCGGACGGACGAAAAACTGTTTTTT.

This clonotype turned up a few times. The CDR3 DNA is TGTGCCAGCAGCTTAGCGACAGGGACATACAATGAGCAGTTCTTC. This translates into CASSLATGTYNEQFF. The V gene is TRBV5-4, the J gene TRBJ2-1; TRBD1 agrees at 7 bases. The CDR3 is 15 residues long. Germline lookup yields CDR1 SGHNT and CDR2 YYREEE (reference sequence). Trimming removed 2 bases from V and 4 bases from J; junction bases left unmatched: 6. Using reference TRBV5-4 and TRBJ2-1 for the parts outside the CDR3, the full variable domain is ETGVTQSPTHLIKTRGQQVTLRCSSQSGHNTVSWYQQALGQGPQFIFQYYREEENGRGNFPPRFSGLQFPNYSSELNVNALELDDSALYLCASSLATGTYNEQFFGPGTRLTVL.

The V call is TRBV20-1, the J call TRBJ2-7; TRBD1 agrees at 10 bases. Germline V gives CDR1 DFQATT, CDR2 SNEGSKA (reference sequence). V shed 7 bases, J shed 5 bases, and the junction held 5 bases outside the gene matches. CDR3 size: 12 residues. CDR3 bases: TGCAGTGAGGCGGGGACAGGGGACGAGCAGTACTTC. Translation gives CSEAGTGDEQYF.

At least ten counts were recorded for this clonotype. This chain connects TRBV30 to TRBJ2-1; 10 nucleotides agree with TRBD1. The CDR3 is made up of 14 amino acids. The germline CDR1 and CDR2 sequences are GTSNPN and SVGIG (reference sequence). The J segment lost 6 bases and the V segment lost 3 bases, leaving 5 bases of the junction unmatched. CDR3 in amino acids: CAWSSGQGSNEQFF. The CDR3, as DNA: TGTGCCTGGAGCTCGGGACAGGGGAGCAATGAGCAGTTCTTC.

This clonotype was seen ten or more times. V is TRBV6-6 and J is TRBJ1-1; no clear D. Trimming took 7 bases from V and 0 from J, leaving 9 bases between them. Germline assignment: CDR1 MNHNY and CDR2 SVGAGI (reference sequence). The CDR3 is 13 residues long. DNA of the CDR3: TGTGCCAGCACCACATGGGTGAACACTGAAGCTTTCTTT. It yields the protein CASTTWVNTEAFF.

On this clonotype itself: Mismatch with germline at one junction end may stem from a read error. The chain employs TRBV19 and TRBJ2-6; D perhaps matches TRBD1 (6 bases). There are 16 residues in the CDR3. CDR1 and CDR2 from the germline V gene are LNHDA and SQIVND (reference sequence). CDR3 in amino acids: CVSSPDSSSGANVLTF. CDR3 bases: TGTGTCAGTAGTCCGGACAGCTCATCTGGGGCCAACGTCCTGACTTTC.

Worth noting for this clonotype: One end of the junction varies from germline; a read error may be responsible. The V gene is TRBV7-7, the J gene TRBJ2-5; 13 bases are a match to TRBD2. Germline V gene data show CDR1 as SSHAT and CDR2 as FNYEAQ (reference sequence). The CDR3 runs 16 residues. CDR3 nucleotide sequence: TGTGCTAGCAGCTTACAGGGACTAGCGGGGCAAGAGACCCAGTACTTC. It codes for CASSLQGLAGQETQYF.

The table lists this clonotype with a few counts. The chain joins TRBV29-1 to TRBJ1-2, with no clear D. The V end lost 7 bases, the J end lost 4 bases, and 16 bases lay between the germline ends. Germline V CDR1 and CDR2: SQVTM, ANQGSEA. CDR3 length: 13 amino acids. CDR3 sequence (DNA): TGCAGCGACGACAACACGGCCGTCTATGGCTACACCTTC. Its translation is CSDDNTAVYGYTF.

This clonotype was recorded a few times. Mismatch with germline at one junction end may stem from a read error. The chain joins TRBV7-7 to TRBJ2-5; D ambiguous. Germline V lookup: CDR1 SSHAT, CDR2 FNYEAQ (reference sequence). The CDR3 spans 14 residues. CDR3 amino acids: CASSRLSTATTQYF. The CDR3 nucleotides are TGTGCTAGCAGCCGTCTGTCTACAGCTACCACCCAGTACTTC. The whole variable domain, filled in from reference TRBV7-7 and TRBJ2-5, reads GAGVSQSPRYKVTKRGQDVTLRCDPISSHATLYWYQQALGQGPEFLTYFNYEAQPDKSGLPSDRFSAERPEGSISTLTIQRTEQRDSAMYRCASSRLSTATTQYFGPGTRLLVL.

This clonotype has at least ten counts. This sequence joins TRBV18 and TRBJ2-4; TRBD1 aligns across 7 bases. V was pared by 4 bases and J by 8 bases, with 5 bases of the junction left unmatched. CDR3 length: 13 amino acids. Per the germline V gene, CDR1 is KGHSH and CDR2 is LQKENI. CDR3 nucleotide sequence: TGTGCCAGCTCACTCCGACAGGGAGACATTCAGTACTTC. Translating gives CASSLRQGDIQYF.

The genes are TRBV28 and TRBJ2-1; TRBD2 aligns across 8 bases. Germline V gene lookup returns CDR1 MDHEN and CDR2 SYDVKM. J gave up 6 bases and V 3 bases, and 7 bases lay outside the gene matches. The CDR3 runs 15 residues. In nucleotides, the CDR3 is TGTGCCAGCAGTTTTGTCGGGAGGGCCCTCAATGAGCAGTTCTTC. Its protein is CASSFVGRALNEQFF.

This clonotype occurred many times. J is TRBJ2-3 and V is TRBV6-4; possibly TRBD1 for D (6 bases). This CDR3 has 15 residues. The germline V gene encodes CDR1 MRHNA and CDR2 SNTAGT. V shed 6 bases and J shed 3 bases, with 16 bases lying between them. The DNA of the CDR3 is TGTGCCAGCAGCGCACAGGGAGCCCCAACAGATACGCAGTATTTT. Translation: CASSAQGAPTDTQYF.

This clonotype was detected ten times or more. J is TRBJ2-3 and V is TRBV6-1; D is ambiguous. The CDR3 is 11 residues long. The germline gives CDR1 MNHNS, CDR2 SASEGT. Trimming removed 5 bases from V and 2 bases from J, with 2 bases in between. CDR3 DNA sequence: TGTGCCAGCAGTATCACAGATACGCAGTATTTT. Protein: CASSITDTQYF.

This clonotype has just a few counts. V is TRBV30 and J is TRBJ2-7; weak D call: TRBD1 (5 bases). The CDR3 has 10 amino acids. Germline CDR1 and CDR2: GTSNPN and SVGIG (reference sequence). Trimming left V 5 bases short and J 3 bases short, with 5 bases between. The CDR3 reads CAWQGYEQYF. As DNA, the CDR3 is TGTGCCTGGCAGGGCTACGAGCAGTACTTC.

The sample holds a few counts of this clonotype. The chain recombines TRBV7-2 with TRBJ2-7; maybe TRBD1 (5 bases). CDR3 length: 15 residues. V was shortened by 4 bases and J by 6 bases, with 19 bases between the two germline ends. Germline CDR1 reads SGHTA; CDR2 reads FQGNSA. In DNA, the CDR3 is TGTGCCAGCAGCTCTCAGGGTTGGGAAGGAAGCGAGCAGTACTTC. It translates to CASSSQGWEGSEQYF.

This clonotype was observed at least ten times. The genes are TRBV6-2 or TRBV6-3 and TRBJ1-1; TRBD1 aligns across 7 bases. Losses at the gene ends were 5 bases for V and 4 bases for J; bases not matched to a gene: 7. Looked up from germline, CDR1 is MNHEY and CDR2 is SVGEGT. The CDR3 runs to 14 residues. The CDR3 DNA follows: TGTGCCAGCAGTCCGACAGGGACGGTCACTGAAGCTTTCTTT. It codes for CASSPTGTVTEAFF.

The chain employs TRBV5-1 and TRBJ2-7; 9 bases match TRBD1. CDR3 length: 15 amino acids. With V trimmed by 0 bases and J by 7 bases, 8 bases remained unmatched. CDR1 SGHRS and CDR2 YFSETQ come from the germline V gene. The CDR3 nucleotides are TGCGCCAGCAGCTTGGCCGGGACAGGGATCAAGGAGCAGTACTTC. Translation: CASSLAGTGIKEQYF.

This clonotype was counted a few times. CDR3 in amino acids: CASSGTTASPLHF. The CDR3 DNA sequence: TGTGCCAGCAGCGGAACTACAGCTTCACCCCTCCACTTT. This chain joins TRBV11-3 and TRBJ1-6; D is ambiguous. The ends were cut back, 5 bases at V and 9 bases at J, with 11 bases in the middle. The CDR3 length is 13 residues. CDR1 and CDR2 (germline): SGHNT, YENEEA.

The chain couples TRBV2 to TRBJ1-1, with a tentative D call TRBD1 (6 bases). CDR3 length: 14 amino acids. The V and J ends lost 6 bases and 0 bases respectively, with 11 bases between them. CDR1 is SNHLY, CDR2 FYNNEI, per germline. CDR3: CASRAGAMNTEAFF. DNA of the CDR3: TGTGCCAGCAGGGCAGGGGCAATGAACACTGAAGCTTTCTTT.

This clonotype was found many times. V gene TRBV7-3 combines with J gene TRBJ2-1, with D perhaps matching TRBD1 (5 bases). The CDR3 length is 13 residues. Germline V gene data show CDR1 as SGHTA and CDR2 as FQGTGA. V lost 0 bases to trimming and J lost 7 bases, with 7 bases between them. The CDR3 region is CASSLTRVNEQFF. CDR3 DNA sequence: TGTGCCAGCAGCTTAACCAGGGTAAATGAGCAGTTCTTC.

This clonotype was recorded a few times. The genes are TRBV5-1 and TRBJ2-5, with 10 nucleotides matching TRBD1. The germline gives CDR1 SGHRS, CDR2 YFSETQ. The CDR3 length is 13 residues. V was pared by 5 bases and J by 5 bases, with 3 bases of the junction left unmatched. As DNA, the CDR3 is TGCGCCAGCAGACGGACAGGGGGGGAGACCCAGTACTTC. This codes for CASRRTGGETQYF.